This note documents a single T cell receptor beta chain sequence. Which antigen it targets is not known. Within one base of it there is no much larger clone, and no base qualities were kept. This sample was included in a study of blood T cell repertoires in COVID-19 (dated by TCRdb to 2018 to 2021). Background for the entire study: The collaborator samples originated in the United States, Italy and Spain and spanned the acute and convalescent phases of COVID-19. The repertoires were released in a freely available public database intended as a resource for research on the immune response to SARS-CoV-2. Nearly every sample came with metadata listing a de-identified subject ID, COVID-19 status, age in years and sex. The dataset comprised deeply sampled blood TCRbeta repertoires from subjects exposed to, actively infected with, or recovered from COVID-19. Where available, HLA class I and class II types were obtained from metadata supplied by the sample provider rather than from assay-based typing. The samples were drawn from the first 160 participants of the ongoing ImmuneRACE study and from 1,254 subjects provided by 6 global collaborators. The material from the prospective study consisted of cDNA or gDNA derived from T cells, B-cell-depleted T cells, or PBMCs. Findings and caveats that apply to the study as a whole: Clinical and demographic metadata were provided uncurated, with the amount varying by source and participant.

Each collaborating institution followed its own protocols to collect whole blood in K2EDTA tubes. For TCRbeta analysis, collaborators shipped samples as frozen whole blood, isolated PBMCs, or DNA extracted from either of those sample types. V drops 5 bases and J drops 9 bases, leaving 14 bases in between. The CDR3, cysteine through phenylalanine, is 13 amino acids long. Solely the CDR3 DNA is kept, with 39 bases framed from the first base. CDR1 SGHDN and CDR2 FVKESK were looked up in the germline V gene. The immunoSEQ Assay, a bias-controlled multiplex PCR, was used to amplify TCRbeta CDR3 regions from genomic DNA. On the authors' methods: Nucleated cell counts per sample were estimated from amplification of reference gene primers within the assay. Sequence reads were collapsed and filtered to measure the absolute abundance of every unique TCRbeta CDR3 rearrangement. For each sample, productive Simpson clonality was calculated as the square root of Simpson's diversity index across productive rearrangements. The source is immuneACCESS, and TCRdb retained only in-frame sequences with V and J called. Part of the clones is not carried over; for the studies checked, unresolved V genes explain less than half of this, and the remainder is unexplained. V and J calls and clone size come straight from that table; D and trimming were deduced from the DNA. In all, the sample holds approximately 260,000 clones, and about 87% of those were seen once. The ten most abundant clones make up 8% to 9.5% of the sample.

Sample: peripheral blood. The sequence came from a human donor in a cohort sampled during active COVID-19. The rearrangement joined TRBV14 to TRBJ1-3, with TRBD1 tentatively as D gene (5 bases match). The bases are TGTGCCAGCAGCGTCCAGGGTGTGTCCACCATATATTTT. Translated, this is CASSVQGVSTIYF.